This T cell receptor (beta chain) stems from a study of T-cell memory formation after mild COVID-19 (dated by TCRdb to the early 2020s). General notes on the study: Most TCR sequence clusters were specific to one of the two donors. Two young, previously healthy adult volunteers made up the cohort, one male and one female. In two donors, T-cell clones that expanded and contracted after mild COVID-19 were followed by sequencing TCRalpha and TCRbeta repertoires longitudinally.

Notes on this clonotype: The specificity of this receptor is unknown. Within one base of it there is no much larger clone, and no base qualities were kept.

The listed sequencing device is Illumina NovaSeq 6000. cDNA libraries for TCRalpha and TCRbeta were prepared by 5'RACE using constant-segment primers, with sample barcodes and unique molecular identifiers added. RNA was extracted from every sample with Trizol reagent. Libraries were amplified in two PCR steps, with a second sample barcode and Illumina TruSeq adapters added in the second step. The libraries were sequenced on an Illumina NovaSeq using 2 x 150 bp paired-end reads. The original pipeline was this. Demultiplexing of reads and collapsing into UMI-guided consensus sequences were performed with migec v1.2.7. Using mixcr v2.1.11, the UMI consensuses were aligned to TRA and TRB V and J templates and assembled into clonotypes. Expanded or contracted clonotypes were those called significant by both edgeR and NoisET, with noise models trained on biological replicates. edgeR calls used a false discovery rate-adjusted p below 0.01 and a log2 fold-change threshold of 1. As an exploratory analysis of dynamics, PCA with hierarchical clustering was applied to max-normalized trajectories of the 1000 most abundant clonotypes. The CD4 or CD8 phenotype of responding clones was assigned using the separately sequenced CD4+ and CD8+ repertoires. TCRdb reprocessing: public reads trimmed at Q25 with fastp, clones called with MiXCR, in-frame beta chains kept. For every CDR3 protein sequence, its rows merge into one entry that carries the most common genes and DNA. These V and J calls originate from TCRdb's pipeline instead of the authors' own analysis. In this sample the table shows 540,000 or so distinct CDR3 sequences, around 21% of which occur a single time. The ten largest clones capture roughly an eighth of the sample.

Ficoll-Paque density gradient centrifugation was used to isolate PBMCs. Paper-wide results and their limitations: Contracting CD4+ clones were found mainly in CM and EM memory subsets, while CD8+ clones were enriched in EMRA. Clones that contracted from day 15 to 85 showed balanced CD4/CD8 phenotypes, whereas a second wave of clones that expanded from day 15 to 37 leaned towards CD4+. Only two mild cases were covered by the study, and larger cohorts that include severe cases with pre-infection samples were considered necessary. Some responding clones were found in pre-infection memory, which suggests that pre-existing cross-reactive memory T cells took part in the SARS-CoV-2 response. Whether the second-wave clones peaking on day 37 were SARS-CoV-2 specific was not confirmed.

From the cysteine through the phenylalanine, the CDR3 covers 18 amino acids. The only DNA kept is the CDR3, 54 bases in frame from the first base. According to the germline V gene, CDR1 reads SGHRS and CDR2 reads YFSETQ. V trim: 4 bases; J trim: 5 bases; unmatched bases: 18. The source material was PBMCs or a T cell subset sorted from them (not recorded which). This TCR derives from an adult woman who had mild COVID-19 (a few samples of this study predate the infection). The sample titles of this study are shuffled in the database, so cell type and time point are left out; the donor was told from shared clones. The chain is assembled from TRBV5-1 and TRBJ1-1; TRBD1 fits 9 bases in the junction. The CDR3 corresponds to CASSPTKLLTGGSTEAFF. The sequence in DNA is TGCGCCAGCAGCCCCACCAAACTGTTGACAGGGGGTAGTACTGAAGCTTTCTTT.